Presented here are 18 T cell receptor beta chains from one specimen sequenced in a study of blood T cell repertoires in COVID-19. The data were produced by immunoSEQ multiplex PCR, yet TCRdb's version contains in-frame clones alone and is incomplete. The table records 110,000 or so clones, approximately 80% of them present only once. Sequences were obtained from peripheral blood. The receptors shown here come from an elderly woman with acute or convalescent COVID-19.

V and J are TRBV30 and TRBJ1-6, with D uncertain. The CDR3 is 17 residues long. V was trimmed by 1 base and J by 0 bases, leaving 13 bases between them. The germline V gene has CDR1 GTSNPN and CDR2 SVGIG (reference sequence). The CDR3 is CAWSEDRRSSYNSPLHF. Here the CDR3 DNA reads TGTGCCTGGAGTGAAGACCGTAGGAGCTCCTATAATTCACCCCTCCACTTT.

The CDR3 DNA follows: TGTGCCACCAGTGACGGTGACAGGGGAGAGTTGGGAGCTTTCTTT. Its protein product is CATSDGDRGELGAFF. The chain carries TRBV24-1 and TRBJ1-1, with 8 nucleotides matching TRBD1. CDR1 and CDR2 (germline): KGHDR, SFDVKD. This CDR3 has 15 residues. V shed 4 bases and J 10 bases; nucleotides not matched to a gene: 13.

The chain employs TRBV12-5 and TRBJ2-2; D not certain. Trimming took off 3 bases at V and 6 bases at J, with 14 bases between the two ends. This CDR3 spans 15 amino acids. CDR1 LGHNT and CDR2 FRNRAP come from the germline V gene. The CDR3 region has the DNA TGTGCTAGTGGTTTAATGGGCCGGCCGGCCGGGGAGCTGTTTTTT. This encodes CASGLMGRPAGELFF.

V gene TRBV2 combines with J gene TRBJ2-4, with a tentative D call TRBD1 (6 bases). The V and J ends lost 4 bases and 3 bases respectively, with 10 bases between them. CDR3 size: 14 residues. The germline gives CDR1 SNHLY, CDR2 FYNNEI. The CDR3 spells CASSGGTLKNIQYF. DNA of the CDR3: TGTGCCAGCAGTGGAGGGACACTCAAAAACATTCAGTACTTC.

The chain is built from TRBV10-3 and TRBJ2-3, with D maybe TRBD1 (6 bases). The CDR3 has 14 residues. V was trimmed by 4 bases and J by 0 bases, leaving 8 bases between them. Germline V gives CDR1 ENHRY, CDR2 SYGVKD. The CDR3 nucleotides are TGTGCCATCAGTGGACAGGCTAGCACAGATACGCAGTATTTT. Protein: CAISGQASTDTQYF.

This chain links TRBV6-5 with TRBJ2-7, with 7 bases that match TRBD1. Germline-derived CDR1 and CDR2 are MNHEY and SVGAGI. The V and J ends lost 8 bases and 0 bases, in that order; junction bases with no gene match: 4. The CDR3 consists of 13 residues. DNA of the CDR3: TGTGCCAGCGGACAGGCACTCTCCTACGAGCAGTACGTC. This encodes CASGQALSYEQYV.

CDR3 sequence reads: CASMEAGGPQETQYF. The CDR3 DNA reads TGTGCCAGCATGGAAGCGGGAGGGCCCCAAGAGACCCAGTACTTC. The chain links TRBV2 to TRBJ2-5; TRBD2 agrees at 10 bases. Germline V gene sequence: CDR1 SNHLY, CDR2 FYNNEI. V lost 7 bases and J lost 1; bases outside the gene matches: 6. The CDR3 extends over 15 amino acids.

The gene calls are TRBV7-2 and TRBJ1-6, with 9 bases aligning to TRBD1. V lost 0 bases to trimming and J lost 0 bases; unmatched junction nucleotides: 9. Germline V gives CDR1 SGHTA, CDR2 FQGNSA. The length of the CDR3 is 20 residues. The CDR3 DNA is TGTGCCAGCAGCTTAGCCGCCATCGGACAGGGGAGCTCCTATAATTCACCCCTCCACTTT. It yields the protein CASSLAAIGQGSSYNSPLHF.

The V gene is TRBV7-2, the J gene TRBJ2-2; D might be TRBD1 (8 bases). The CDR3 has 14 amino acids. Germline V gene lookup returns CDR1 SGHTA and CDR2 FQGNSA. Trimming shortened V by 11 bases and J by 4 bases, and 17 bases separated the two germline ends. The CDR3 sequence: CARNRGRATGELFF. CDR3 nucleotides: TGTGCCCGCAACAGGGGGAGGGCCACCGGGGAGCTGTTTTTT. The full variable domain, completed using reference TRBV7-2 and TRBJ2-2, is GAGVSQSPSNKVTEKGKDVELRCDPISGHTALYWYRQSLGQGLEFLIYFQGNSAPDKSGLPSDRFSAERTGGSVSTLTIQRTQQEDSAVYLCARNRGRATGELFFGEGSRLTVL.

Only one count was recorded for this clone. This chain links TRBV23-1 with TRBJ2-3, with D possibly being TRBD1 (6 bases). TRBV23-1 is an ORF, with its function uncertain. The CDR3 spans 13 residues. The V gene lost 7 bases and the J gene lost 4 bases, with 12 bases spanning the gap. The CDR3 sequence is CASIAGAPDTQYF. CDR3 DNA: TGCGCCAGCATAGCAGGGGCCCCAGATACGCAGTATTTT.

This clone has more than one count but fewer than ten. This chain links TRBV3-1 (or the pseudogene TRBV3-2) with TRBJ1-2; possibly TRBD1 for D (5 bases). The CDR3 is made up of 14 amino acids. With 1 base removed from V and 6 bases from J, the gap between germline ends came to 12 bases. CDR1 LGHDT and CDR2 YNNKEL come from the germline V gene (reference sequence). The CDR3 loop reads CASSQVGGYNGYTF. As DNA, the CDR3 is TGTGCCAGCAGCCAAGTGGGGGGGTACAATGGCTACACCTTC.

The sample holds a few counts of this clone. V and J are TRBV18 and TRBJ2-2; 11 bases are shared with TRBD2. CDR3 length: 16 amino acids. In germline, CDR1 is KGHSH, CDR2 LQKENI. V dropped 1 base and J dropped 6; count of bases not matched to a gene: 4. The CDR3 here is CASSPQGLAGSGELFF. CDR3 DNA sequence: TGTGCCAGCTCACCACAAGGACTAGCGGGTTCCGGGGAGCTGTTTTTT.

The chain has TRBV14 and TRBJ2-5; D may be TRBD1 (6 bases). Per the germline V gene, CDR1 is SGHDN and CDR2 is FVKESK. The CDR3 runs to 14 residues. V was clipped by 1 base and J by 5 bases, with 11 bases between them. CDR3 residues: CASSQGSGAETQYF. The CDR3 DNA follows: TGTGCCAGCAGCCAAGGTTCAGGGGCTGAGACCCAGTACTTC.

This chain joins TRBV18 and TRBJ2-7; 7 bases fit TRBD2. CDR1 and CDR2 (germline): KGHSH, LQKENI. Trimming removed 6 bases from V and 2 bases from J; junction bases left unmatched: 7. This CDR3 contains 14 residues. CDR3 bases: TGTGCCAGCTCGTTAGCGGGTCCCCCCTACGAGCAGTACTTC. Protein sequence: CASSLAGPPYEQYF. The full variable domain, with the rest looked up from reference TRBV18 and TRBJ2-7, is NAGVMQNPRHLVRRRGQEARLRCSPMKGHSHVYWYRQLPEEGLKFMVYLQKENIIDESGMPKERFSAEFPKEGPSILRIQQVVRGDSAAYFCASSLAGPPYEQYFGPGTRLTVT.

The chain employs TRBV10-1 and TRBJ1-2; D possibly corresponds to TRBD1 (5 bases). The CDR3 sequence is 13 residues long. Germline V lookup: CDR1 WNHNN, CDR2 SYGVQD (reference sequence). Trimming left V 2 bases short and J 5 bases short, with 9 bases between. As DNA, the CDR3 is TGCGCCAGCAGTGAGAACAGGCGATATGGCTACACCTTC. Its protein product is CASSENRRYGYTF.

This clone came up a few times. The V and J genes are TRBV3-1 (or the pseudogene TRBV3-2) and TRBJ1-4; a possible D gene is TRBD1 (5 bases). Per germline, CDR1 LGHDT and CDR2 YNNKEL (reference sequence). This CDR3 contains 15 residues. V was clipped by 4 bases and J by 4 bases, with 13 bases between them. The CDR3 here is CASSPNQGINEKLFF. Here the CDR3 DNA reads TGTGCCAGCAGCCCAAACCAGGGAATTAATGAAAAACTGTTTTTT.

V and J are TRBV10-1 and TRBJ2-1; tentative D call: TRBD1 (5 bases). Per germline, CDR1 WNHNN and CDR2 SYGVQD (reference sequence). The CDR3 consists of 16 residues. V was shortened by 5 bases and J by 7 bases, with 21 bases between the two germline ends. The CDR3 here is CASSRYDAKGRNEQFF. CDR3 sequence (DNA): TGCGCCAGCAGTCGATATGACGCGAAGGGGCGAAATGAGCAGTTCTTC.

The genes are TRBV2 and TRBJ1-6; D remains unclear. V lost 4 bases and J 2 bases, leaving 3 bases between the germline ends. CDR3 length: 13 residues. Germline assignment: CDR1 SNHLY and CDR2 FYNNEI. This chain's CDR3 is CASSVAYNSPLHF. The CDR3 DNA reads TGTGCCAGCAGTGTAGCCTATAATTCACCCCTCCACTTT.